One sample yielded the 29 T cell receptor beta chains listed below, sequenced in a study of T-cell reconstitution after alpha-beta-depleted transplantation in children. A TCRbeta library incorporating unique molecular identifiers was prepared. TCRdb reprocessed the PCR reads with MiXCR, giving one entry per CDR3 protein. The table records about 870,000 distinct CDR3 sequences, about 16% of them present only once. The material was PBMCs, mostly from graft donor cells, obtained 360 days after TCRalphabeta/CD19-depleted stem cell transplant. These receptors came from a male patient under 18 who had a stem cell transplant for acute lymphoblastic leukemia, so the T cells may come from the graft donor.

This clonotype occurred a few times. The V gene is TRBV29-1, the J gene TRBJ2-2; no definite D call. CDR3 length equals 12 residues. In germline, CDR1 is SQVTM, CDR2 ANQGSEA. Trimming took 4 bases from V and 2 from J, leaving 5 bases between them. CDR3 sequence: CSVGVNTGELFF. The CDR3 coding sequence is TGCAGCGTTGGTGTTAACACCGGGGAGCTGTTTTTT.

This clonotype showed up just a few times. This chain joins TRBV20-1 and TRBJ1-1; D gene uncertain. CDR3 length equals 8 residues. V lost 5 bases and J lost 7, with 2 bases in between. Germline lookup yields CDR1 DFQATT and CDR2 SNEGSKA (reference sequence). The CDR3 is CSAFEAFF. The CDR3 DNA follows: TGCAGTGCTTTTGAAGCTTTCTTT.

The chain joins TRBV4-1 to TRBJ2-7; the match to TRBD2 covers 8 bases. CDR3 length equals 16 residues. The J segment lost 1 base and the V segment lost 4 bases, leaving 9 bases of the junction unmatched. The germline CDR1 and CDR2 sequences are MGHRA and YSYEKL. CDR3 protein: CASSPQGSGSSYEQYF. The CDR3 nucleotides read TGCGCCAGCAGCCCACAGGGAAGCGGGAGTTCCTACGAGCAGTACTTC.

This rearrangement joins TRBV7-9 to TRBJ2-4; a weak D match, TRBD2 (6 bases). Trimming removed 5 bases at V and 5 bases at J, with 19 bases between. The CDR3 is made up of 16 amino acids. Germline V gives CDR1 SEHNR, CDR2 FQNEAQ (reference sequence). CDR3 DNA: TGTGCCAGCAGCCCGGGACTCATCTCCAGGGAAAACATTCAGTACTTC. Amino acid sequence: CASSPGLISRENIQYF. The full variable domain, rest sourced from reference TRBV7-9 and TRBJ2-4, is DTGVSQNPRHKITKRGQNVTFRCDPISEHNRLYWYRQTLGQGPEFLTYFQNEAQLEKSRLLSDRFSAERPKGSFSTLEIQRTEQGDSAMYLCASSPGLISRENIQYFGAGTRLSVL.

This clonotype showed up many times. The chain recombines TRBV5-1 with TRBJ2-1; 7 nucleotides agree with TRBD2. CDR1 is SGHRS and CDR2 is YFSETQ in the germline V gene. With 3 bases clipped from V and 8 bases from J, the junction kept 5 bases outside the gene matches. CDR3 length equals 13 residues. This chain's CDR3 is CASSWRELDEQFF. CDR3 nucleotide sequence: TGCGCCAGCAGCTGGCGGGAGCTGGATGAGCAGTTCTTC.

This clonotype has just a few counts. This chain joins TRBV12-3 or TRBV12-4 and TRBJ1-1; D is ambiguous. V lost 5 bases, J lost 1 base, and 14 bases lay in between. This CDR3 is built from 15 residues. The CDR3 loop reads CASSPTLTGNTEAFF. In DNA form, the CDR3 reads TGTGCCAGCAGTCCGACACTGACGGGGAACACTGAAGCTTTCTTT.

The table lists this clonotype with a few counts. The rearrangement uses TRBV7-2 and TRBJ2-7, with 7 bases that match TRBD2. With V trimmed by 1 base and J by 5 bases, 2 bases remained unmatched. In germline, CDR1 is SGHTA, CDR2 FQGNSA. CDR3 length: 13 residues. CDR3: CASSLEGTNEQYF. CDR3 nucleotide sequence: TGTGCCAGCAGCTTAGAAGGGACTAACGAGCAGTACTTC.

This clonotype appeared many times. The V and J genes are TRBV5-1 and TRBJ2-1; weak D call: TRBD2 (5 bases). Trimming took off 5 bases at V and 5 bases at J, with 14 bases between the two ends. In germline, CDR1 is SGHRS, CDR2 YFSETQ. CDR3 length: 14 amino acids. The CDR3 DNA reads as TGCGCCAGCAGAGCGGTAGCCGTGAACAATGAGCAGTTCTTC. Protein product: CASRAVAVNNEQFF. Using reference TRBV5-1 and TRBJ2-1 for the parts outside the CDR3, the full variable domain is KAGVTQTPRYLIKTRGQQVTLSCSPISGHRSVSWYQQTPGQGLQFLFEYFSETQRNKGNFPGRFSGRQFSNSRSEMNVSTLELGDSALYLCASRAVAVNNEQFFGPGTRLTVL.

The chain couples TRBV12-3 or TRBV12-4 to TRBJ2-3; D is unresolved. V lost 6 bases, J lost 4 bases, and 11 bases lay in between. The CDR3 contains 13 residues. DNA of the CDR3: TGTGCCAGCAGCCCCCCCAAGGCAGATACGCAGTATTTT. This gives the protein CASSPPKADTQYF.

CDR3 in amino acids: CASSFPGVTDTQYF. The CDR3 DNA sequence: TGTGCCAGCAGCTTTCCAGGGGTCACAGATACGCAGTATTTT. The chain has TRBV5-6 and TRBJ2-3; D might be TRBD1 (6 bases). The CDR3 runs to 14 residues. Trimming took 2 bases from V and 2 from J, leaving 9 bases between them. Germline CDR1 is SGHDT and CDR2 is YYEEEE.

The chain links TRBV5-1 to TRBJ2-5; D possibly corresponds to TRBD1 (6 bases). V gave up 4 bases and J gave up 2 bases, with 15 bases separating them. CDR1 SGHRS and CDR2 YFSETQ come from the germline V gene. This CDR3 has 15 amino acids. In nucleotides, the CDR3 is TGCGCCAGCAGCCGCCGAGCAGGGGAACAAGAGACCCAGTACTTC. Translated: CASSRRAGEQETQYF.

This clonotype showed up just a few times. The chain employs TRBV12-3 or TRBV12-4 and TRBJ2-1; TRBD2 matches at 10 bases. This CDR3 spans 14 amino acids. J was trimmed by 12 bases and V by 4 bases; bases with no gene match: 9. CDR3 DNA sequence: TGTGCCAGCAGTTCCGGGGGACTAGCGAAGGGGCAGTTCTTC. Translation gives CASSSGGLAKGQFF.

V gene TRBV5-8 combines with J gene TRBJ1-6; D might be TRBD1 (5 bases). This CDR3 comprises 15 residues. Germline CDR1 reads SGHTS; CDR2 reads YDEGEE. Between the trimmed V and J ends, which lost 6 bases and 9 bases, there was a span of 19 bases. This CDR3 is CASTPRDRESSPLHF. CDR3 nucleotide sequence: TGTGCCAGCACGCCCCGGGACCGGGAGAGTTCACCCCTCCACTTT.

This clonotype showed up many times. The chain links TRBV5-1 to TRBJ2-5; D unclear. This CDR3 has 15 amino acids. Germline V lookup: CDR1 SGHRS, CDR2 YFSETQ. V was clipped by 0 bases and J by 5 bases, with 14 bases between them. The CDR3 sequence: CASSLETLTRETQYF. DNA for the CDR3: TGCGCCAGCAGCTTGGAGACTCTTACCAGGGAGACCCAGTACTTC. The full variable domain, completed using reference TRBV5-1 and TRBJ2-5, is KAGVTQTPRYLIKTRGQQVTLSCSPISGHRSVSWYQQTPGQGLQFLFEYFSETQRNKGNFPGRFSGRQFSNSRSEMNVSTLELGDSALYLCASSLETLTRETQYFGPGTRLLVL.

The CDR3 DNA reads as TGCAGTGCCCCCCCTCCGGGACCTGGAAACACCATATATTTT. Its protein is CSAPPPGPGNTIYF. This chain connects TRBV20-1 to TRBJ1-3, with a weak D call TRBD1 (5 bases). The CDR3 covers 14 residues. The germline V gene encodes CDR1 DFQATT and CDR2 SNEGSKA (reference sequence). V was pared by 6 bases and J by 2 bases, with 14 bases between.

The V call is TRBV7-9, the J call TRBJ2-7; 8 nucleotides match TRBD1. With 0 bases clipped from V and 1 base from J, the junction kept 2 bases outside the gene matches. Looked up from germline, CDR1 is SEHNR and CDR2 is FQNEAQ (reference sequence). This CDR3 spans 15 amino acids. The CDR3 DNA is TGTGCCAGCAGCTTAGCCGACAGGGGATCCTACGAGCAGTACTTC. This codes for CASSLADRGSYEQYF.

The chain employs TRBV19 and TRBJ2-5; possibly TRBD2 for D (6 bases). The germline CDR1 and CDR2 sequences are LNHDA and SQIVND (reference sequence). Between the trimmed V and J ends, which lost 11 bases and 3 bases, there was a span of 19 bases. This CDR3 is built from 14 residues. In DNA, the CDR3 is TGTGCCGGACGGGACTTTAACTTGAAAGAGACCCAGTACTTC. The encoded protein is CAGRDFNLKETQYF.

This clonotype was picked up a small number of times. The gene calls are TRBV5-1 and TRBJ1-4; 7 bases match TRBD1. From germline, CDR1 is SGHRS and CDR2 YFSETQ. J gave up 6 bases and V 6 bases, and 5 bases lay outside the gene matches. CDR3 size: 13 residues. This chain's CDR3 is CASTRQGDEKLFF. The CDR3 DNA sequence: TGCGCCAGCACCAGACAGGGAGATGAAAAACTGTTTTTT.

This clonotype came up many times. CDR3 coding DNA: TGTGCCACCAGTGAAAACGACTGGTATGGTGATCAGCCCCAGCATTTT. This translates into CATSENDWYGDQPQHF. The V gene is TRBV24-1, the J gene TRBJ1-5; D is ambiguous. Germline V gene data show CDR1 as KGHDR and CDR2 as SFDVKD. The V end lost 4 bases, the J end lost 5 bases, and 17 bases lay between the germline ends. The CDR3 is made up of 16 amino acids.

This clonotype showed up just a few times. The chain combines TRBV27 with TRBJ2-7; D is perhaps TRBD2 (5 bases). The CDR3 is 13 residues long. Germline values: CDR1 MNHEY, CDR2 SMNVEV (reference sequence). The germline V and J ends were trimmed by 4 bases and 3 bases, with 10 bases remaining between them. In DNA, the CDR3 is TGTGCCAGCAGTTACCAACGGGACTACGAGCAGTACTTC. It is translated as CASSYQRDYEQYF.

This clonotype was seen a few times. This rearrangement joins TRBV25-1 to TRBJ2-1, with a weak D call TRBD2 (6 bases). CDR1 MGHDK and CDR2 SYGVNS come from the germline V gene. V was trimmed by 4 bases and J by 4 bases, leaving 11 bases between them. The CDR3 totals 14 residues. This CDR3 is CASSGGTGYNEQFF. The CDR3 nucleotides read TGTGCCAGCAGTGGCGGGACTGGGTACAATGAGCAGTTCTTC.

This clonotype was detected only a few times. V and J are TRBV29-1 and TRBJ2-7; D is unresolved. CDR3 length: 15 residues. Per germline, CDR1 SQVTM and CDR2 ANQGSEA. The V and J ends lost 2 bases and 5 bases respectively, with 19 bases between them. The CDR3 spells CSVECGCGRADEQYF. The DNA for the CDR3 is TGCAGCGTTGAATGCGGTTGCGGTCGGGCGGACGAGCAGTACTTC.

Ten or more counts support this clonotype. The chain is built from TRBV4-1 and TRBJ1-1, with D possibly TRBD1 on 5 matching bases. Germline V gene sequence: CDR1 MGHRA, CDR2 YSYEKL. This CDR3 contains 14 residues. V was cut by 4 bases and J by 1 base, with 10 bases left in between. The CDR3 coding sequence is TGCGCCAGCAGCCGGGCAGGGAAGAACACTGAAGCTTTCTTT. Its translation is CASSRAGKNTEAFF.

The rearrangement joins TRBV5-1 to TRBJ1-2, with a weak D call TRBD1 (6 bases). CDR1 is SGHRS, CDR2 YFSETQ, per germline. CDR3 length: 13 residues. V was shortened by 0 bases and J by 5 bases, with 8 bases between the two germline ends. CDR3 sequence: CASSLVTGYGYTF. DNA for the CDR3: TGCGCCAGCAGCTTGGTCACAGGGTATGGCTACACCTTC.

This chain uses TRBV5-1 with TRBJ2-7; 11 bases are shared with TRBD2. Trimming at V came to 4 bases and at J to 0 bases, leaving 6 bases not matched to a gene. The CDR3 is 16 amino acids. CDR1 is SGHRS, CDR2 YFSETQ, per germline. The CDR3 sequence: CASSHLAGGNSYEQYF. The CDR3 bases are TGCGCCAGCAGCCACCTAGCGGGAGGCAACTCCTACGAGCAGTACTTC. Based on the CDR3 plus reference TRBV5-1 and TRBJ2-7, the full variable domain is KAGVTQTPRYLIKTRGQQVTLSCSPISGHRSVSWYQQTPGQGLQFLFEYFSETQRNKGNFPGRFSGRQFSNSRSEMNVSTLELGDSALYLCASSHLAGGNSYEQYFGPGTRLTVT.

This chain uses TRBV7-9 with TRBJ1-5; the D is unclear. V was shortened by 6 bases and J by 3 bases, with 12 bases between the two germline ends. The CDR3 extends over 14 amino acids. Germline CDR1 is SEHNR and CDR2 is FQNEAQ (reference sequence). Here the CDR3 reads CASSSPGPNQPQHF. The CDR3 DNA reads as TGTGCCAGCAGTTCCCCGGGCCCCAATCAGCCCCAGCATTTT.

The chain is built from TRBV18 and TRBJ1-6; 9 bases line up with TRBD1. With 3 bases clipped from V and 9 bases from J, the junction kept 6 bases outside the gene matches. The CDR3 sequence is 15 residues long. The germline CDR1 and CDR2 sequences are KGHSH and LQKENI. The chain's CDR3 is CASSPSGTGSSPLHF. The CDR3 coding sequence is TGTGCCAGCTCACCTTCCGGGACAGGGAGTTCACCCCTCCACTTT.

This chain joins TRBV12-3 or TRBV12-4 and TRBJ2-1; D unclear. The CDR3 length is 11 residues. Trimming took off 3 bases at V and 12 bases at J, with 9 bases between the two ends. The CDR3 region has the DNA TGTGCCAGCAGTTTCAAATGGGGGCAGTTCTTC. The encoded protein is CASSFKWGQFF.

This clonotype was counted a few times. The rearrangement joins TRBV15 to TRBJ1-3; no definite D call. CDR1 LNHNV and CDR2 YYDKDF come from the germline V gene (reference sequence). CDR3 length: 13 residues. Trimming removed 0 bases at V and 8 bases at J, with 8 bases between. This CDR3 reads CATSRDPRYTIYF. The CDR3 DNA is TGTGCCACCAGCAGAGATCCAAGGTACACCATATATTTT.